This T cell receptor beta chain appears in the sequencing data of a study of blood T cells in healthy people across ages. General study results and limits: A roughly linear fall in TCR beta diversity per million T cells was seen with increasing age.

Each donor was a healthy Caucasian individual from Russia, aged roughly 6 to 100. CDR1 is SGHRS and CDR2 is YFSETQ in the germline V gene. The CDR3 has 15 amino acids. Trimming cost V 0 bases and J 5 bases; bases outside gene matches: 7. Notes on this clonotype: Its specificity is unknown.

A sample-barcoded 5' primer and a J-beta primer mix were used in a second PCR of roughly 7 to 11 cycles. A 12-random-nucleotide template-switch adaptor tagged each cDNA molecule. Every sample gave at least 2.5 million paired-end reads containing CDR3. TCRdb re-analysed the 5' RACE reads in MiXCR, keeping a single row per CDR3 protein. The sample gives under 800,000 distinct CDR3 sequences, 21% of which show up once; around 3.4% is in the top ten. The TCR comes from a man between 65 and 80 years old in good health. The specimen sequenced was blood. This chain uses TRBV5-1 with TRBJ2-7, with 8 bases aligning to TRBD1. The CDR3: CASSLGQGAIDEQYF. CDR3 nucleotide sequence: TGCGCCAGCAGCTTGGGGCAGGGGGCCATCGACGAGCAGTACTTC.